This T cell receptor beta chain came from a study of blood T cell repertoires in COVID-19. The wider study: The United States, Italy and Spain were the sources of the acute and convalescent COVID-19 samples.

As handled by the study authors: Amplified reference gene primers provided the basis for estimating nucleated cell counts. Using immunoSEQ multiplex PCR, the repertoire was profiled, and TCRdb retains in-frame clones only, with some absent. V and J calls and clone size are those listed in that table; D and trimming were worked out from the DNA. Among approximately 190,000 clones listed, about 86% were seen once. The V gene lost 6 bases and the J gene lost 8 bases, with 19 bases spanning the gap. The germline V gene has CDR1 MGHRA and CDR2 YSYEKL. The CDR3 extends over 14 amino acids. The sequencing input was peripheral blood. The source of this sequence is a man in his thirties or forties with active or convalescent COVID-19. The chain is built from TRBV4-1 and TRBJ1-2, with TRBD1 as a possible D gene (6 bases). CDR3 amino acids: CASSPPGGPGGYTF. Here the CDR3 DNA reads TGCGCCAGCAGTCCTCCGGGGGGGCCGGGAGGCTACACCTTC.